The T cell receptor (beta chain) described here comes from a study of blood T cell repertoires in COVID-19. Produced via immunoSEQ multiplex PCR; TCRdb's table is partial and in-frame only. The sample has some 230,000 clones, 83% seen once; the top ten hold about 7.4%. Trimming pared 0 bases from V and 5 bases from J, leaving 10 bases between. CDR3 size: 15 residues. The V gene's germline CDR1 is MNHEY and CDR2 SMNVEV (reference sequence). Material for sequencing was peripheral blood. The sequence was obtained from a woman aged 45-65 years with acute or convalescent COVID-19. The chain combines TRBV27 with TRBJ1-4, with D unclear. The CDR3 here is CASSLSRGLNEKLFF. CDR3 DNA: TGTGCCAGCAGTTTATCGCGAGGACTAAATGAAAAACTGTTTTTT. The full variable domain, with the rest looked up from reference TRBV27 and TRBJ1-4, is EAQVTQNPRYLITVTGKKLTVTCSQNMNHEYMSWYRQDPGLGLRQIYYSMNVEVTDKGDVPEGYKVSRKEKRNFPLILESPSPNQTSLYFCASSLSRGLNEKLFFGSGTQLSVL.